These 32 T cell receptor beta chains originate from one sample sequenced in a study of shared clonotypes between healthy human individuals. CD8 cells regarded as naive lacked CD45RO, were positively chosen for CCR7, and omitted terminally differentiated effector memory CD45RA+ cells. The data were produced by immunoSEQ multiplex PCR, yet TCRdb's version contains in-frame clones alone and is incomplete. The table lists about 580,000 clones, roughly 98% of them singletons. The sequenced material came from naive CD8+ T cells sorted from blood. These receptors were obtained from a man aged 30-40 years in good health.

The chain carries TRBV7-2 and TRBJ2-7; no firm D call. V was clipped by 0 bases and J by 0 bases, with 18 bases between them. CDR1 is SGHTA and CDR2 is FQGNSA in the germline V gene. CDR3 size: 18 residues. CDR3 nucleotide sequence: TGTGCCAGCAGCTTAGCGCTAAGATCTTTAACCGGCTCCTACGAGCAGTACTTC. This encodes CASSLALRSLTGSYEQYF.

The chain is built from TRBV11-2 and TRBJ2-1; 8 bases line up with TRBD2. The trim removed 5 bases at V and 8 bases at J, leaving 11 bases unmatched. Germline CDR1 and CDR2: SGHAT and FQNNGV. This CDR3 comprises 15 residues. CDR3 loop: CASSPLIGRGDEQFF. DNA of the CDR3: TGTGCCAGCAGCCCTCTTATCGGGAGGGGGGATGAGCAGTTCTTC.

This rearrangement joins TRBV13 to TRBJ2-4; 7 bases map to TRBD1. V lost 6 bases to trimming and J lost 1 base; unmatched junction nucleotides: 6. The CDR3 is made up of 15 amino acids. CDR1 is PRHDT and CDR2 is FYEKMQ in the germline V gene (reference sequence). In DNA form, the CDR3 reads TGTGCCAGCAGTTCCCAACAGGGGGCCAAAAACATTCAGTACTTC. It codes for CASSSQQGAKNIQYF. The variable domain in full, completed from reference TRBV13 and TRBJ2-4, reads AAGVIQSPRHLIKEKRETATLKCYPIPRHDTVYWYQQGPGQDPQFLISFYEKMQSDKGSIPDRFSAQQFSDYHSELNMSSLELGDSALYFCASSSQQGAKNIQYFGAGTRLSVL.

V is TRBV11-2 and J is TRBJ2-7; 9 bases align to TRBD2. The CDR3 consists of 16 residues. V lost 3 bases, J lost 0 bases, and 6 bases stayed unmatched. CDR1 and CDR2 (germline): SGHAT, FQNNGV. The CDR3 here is CASSFPPSGASYEQYF. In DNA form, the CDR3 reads TGTGCCAGCAGCTTCCCCCCTAGCGGGGCCTCCTACGAGCAGTACTTC.

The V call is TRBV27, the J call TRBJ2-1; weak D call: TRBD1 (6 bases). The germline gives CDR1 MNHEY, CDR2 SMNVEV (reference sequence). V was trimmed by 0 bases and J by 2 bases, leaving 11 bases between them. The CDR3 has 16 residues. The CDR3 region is CASSLSSGATYNEQFF. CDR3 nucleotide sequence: TGTGCCAGCAGTTTATCATCAGGGGCTACCTACAATGAGCAGTTCTTC.

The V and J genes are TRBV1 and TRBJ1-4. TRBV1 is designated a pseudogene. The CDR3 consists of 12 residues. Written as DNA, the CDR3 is TGCACCAGCAGCCAACCTAATGAAAAACTGTTTTTT. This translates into CTSSQPNEKLFF.

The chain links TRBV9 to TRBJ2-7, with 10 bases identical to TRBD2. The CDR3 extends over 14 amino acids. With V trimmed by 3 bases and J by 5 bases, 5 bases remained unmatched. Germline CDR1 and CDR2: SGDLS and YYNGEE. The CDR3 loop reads CASSGSGREHEQYF. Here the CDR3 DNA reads TGTGCCAGCAGCGGAAGCGGGAGGGAGCACGAGCAGTACTTC.

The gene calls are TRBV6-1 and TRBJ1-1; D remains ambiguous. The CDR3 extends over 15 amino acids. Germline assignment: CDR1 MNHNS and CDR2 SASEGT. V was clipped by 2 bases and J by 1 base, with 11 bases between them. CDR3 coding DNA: TGTGCCAGCAGTGAATTGCCAGGACGGAACACTGAAGCTTTCTTT. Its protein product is CASSELPGRNTEAFF.

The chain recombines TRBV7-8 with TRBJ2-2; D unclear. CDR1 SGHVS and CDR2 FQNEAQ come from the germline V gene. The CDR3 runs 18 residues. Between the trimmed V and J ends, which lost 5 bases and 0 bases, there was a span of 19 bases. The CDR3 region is CASSPAQRVTANTGELFF. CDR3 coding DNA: TGTGCCAGCAGCCCTGCCCAGCGTGTCACCGCGAACACCGGGGAGCTGTTTTTT.

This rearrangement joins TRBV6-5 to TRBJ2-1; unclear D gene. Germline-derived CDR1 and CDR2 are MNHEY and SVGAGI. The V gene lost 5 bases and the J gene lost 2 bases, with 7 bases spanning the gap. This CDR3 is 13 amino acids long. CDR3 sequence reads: CASSPGPYNEQFF. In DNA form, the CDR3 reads TGTGCCAGCAGTCCTGGGCCCTACAATGAGCAGTTCTTC.

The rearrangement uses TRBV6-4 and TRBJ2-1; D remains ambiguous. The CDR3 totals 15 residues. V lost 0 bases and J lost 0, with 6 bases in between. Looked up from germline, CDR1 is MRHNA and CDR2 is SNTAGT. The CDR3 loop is CASSDSVSSYNEQFF. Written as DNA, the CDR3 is TGTGCCAGCAGTGACTCTGTCAGCTCCTACAATGAGCAGTTCTTC.

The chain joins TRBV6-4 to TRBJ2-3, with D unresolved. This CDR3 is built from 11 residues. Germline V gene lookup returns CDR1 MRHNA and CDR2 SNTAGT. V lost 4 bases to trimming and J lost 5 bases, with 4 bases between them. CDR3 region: CASSAGDTQYF. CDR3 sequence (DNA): TGTGCCAGCAGTGCTGGAGATACGCAGTATTTT.

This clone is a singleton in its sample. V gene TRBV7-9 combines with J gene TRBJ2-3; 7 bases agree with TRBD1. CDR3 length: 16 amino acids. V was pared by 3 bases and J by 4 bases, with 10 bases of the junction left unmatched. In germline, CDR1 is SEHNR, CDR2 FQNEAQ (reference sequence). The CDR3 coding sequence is TGTGCCAGCAGCTTCGGACCGACAGGGCCCCCAGATACGCAGTATTTT. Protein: CASSFGPTGPPDTQYF.

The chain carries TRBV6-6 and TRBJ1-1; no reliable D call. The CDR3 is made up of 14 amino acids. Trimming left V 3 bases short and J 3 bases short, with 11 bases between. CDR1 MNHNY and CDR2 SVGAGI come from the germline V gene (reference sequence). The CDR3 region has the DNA TGTGCCAGCAGTTATCCTTTAGACGACACTGAAGCTTTCTTT. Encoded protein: CASSYPLDDTEAFF.

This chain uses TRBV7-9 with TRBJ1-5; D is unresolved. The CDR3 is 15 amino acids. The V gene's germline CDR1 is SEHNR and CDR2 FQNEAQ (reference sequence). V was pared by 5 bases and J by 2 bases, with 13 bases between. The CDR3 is CASSDERVGNQPQHF. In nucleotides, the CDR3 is TGTGCCAGCAGCGACGAGAGGGTAGGCAATCAGCCCCAGCATTTT.

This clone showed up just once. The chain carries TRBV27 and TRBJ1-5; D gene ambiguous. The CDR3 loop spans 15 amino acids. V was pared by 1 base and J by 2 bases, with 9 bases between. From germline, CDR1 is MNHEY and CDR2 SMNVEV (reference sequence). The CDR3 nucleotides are TGTGCCAGCAGTTTATGGTCCGGTGGCAATCAGCCCCAGCATTTT. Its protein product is CASSLWSGGNQPQHF.

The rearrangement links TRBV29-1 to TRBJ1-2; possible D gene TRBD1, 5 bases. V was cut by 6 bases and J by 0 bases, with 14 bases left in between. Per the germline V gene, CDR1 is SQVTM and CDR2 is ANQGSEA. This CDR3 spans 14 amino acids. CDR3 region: CSVALQGANYGYTF. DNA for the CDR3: TGCAGCGTCGCCCTGCAGGGAGCTAACTATGGCTACACCTTC.

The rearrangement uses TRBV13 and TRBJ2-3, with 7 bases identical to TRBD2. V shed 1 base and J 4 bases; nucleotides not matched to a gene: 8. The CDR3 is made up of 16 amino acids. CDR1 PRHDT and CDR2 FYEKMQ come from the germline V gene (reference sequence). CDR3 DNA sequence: TGTGCCAGCAGCTTAGTCGTGGGAGGGCCATCAGATACGCAGTATTTT. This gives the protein CASSLVVGGPSDTQYF.

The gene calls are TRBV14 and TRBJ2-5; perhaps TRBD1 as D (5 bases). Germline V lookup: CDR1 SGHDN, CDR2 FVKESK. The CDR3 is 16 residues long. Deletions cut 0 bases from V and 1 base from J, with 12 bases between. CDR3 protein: CASSQDRAIIQETQYF. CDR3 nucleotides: TGTGCCAGCAGCCAAGACAGGGCCATCATCCAAGAGACCCAGTACTTC.

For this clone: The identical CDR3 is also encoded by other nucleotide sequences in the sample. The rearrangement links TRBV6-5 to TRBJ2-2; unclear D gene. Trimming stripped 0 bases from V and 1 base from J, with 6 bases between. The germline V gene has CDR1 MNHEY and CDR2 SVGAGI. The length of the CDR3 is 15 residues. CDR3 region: CASSYSTGNTGELFF. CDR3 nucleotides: TGTGCCAGCAGTTACTCGACGGGGAACACCGGGGAGCTGTTTTTT.

Here the CDR3 DNA reads TGTGCCAGCGCGCCGGGACAGTGGGGCGGTACGCAGTATTTT. Its translation is CASAPGQWGGTQYF. J is TRBJ2-3 and V is TRBV28; 7 bases agree with TRBD1. There are 14 residues in the CDR3. Germline lookup yields CDR1 MDHEN and CDR2 SYDVKM. V shed 8 bases, J shed 8 bases, and the junction held 13 bases outside the gene matches.

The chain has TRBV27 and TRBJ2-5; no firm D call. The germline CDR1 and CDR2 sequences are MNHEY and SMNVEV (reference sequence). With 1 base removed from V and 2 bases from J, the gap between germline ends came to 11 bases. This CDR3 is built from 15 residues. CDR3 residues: CASSLLSGSQETQYF. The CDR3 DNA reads TGTGCCAGCAGTTTATTGTCGGGCTCTCAAGAGACCCAGTACTTC.

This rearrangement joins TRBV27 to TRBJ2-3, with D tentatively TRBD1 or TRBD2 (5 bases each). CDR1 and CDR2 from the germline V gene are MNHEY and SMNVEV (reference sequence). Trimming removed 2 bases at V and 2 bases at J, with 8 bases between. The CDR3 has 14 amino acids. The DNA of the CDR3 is TGTGCCAGCAGTTTACCCGGGGCCACAGATACGCAGTATTTT. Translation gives CASSLPGATDTQYF.

This chain's CDR3 is CASSPSPGQGALEEQYF. CDR3 nucleotides: TGTGCCAGCTCACCGTCTCCGGGACAGGGGGCCTTAGAGGAGCAGTACTTC. The J gene is TRBJ2-7, the V gene TRBV18; TRBD1 matches at 12 bases. Germline-derived CDR1 and CDR2 are KGHSH and LQKENI. The CDR3 runs to 17 residues. J gave up 7 bases and V 3 bases, and 13 bases lay outside the gene matches.

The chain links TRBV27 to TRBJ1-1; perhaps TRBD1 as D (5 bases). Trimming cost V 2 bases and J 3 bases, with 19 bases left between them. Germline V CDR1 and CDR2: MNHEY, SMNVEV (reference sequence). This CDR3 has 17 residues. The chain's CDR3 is CASSLLALPGRHTEAFF. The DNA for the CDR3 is TGTGCCAGCAGTTTACTTGCACTTCCGGGACGGCACACTGAAGCTTTCTTT.

The CDR3 DNA sequence: TGTGCCAGCAGCGTTAACAGGGGTAACTACGAGCAGTACTTC. Translated, it gives CASSVNRGNYEQYF. The rearrangement links TRBV7-9 to TRBJ2-7; TRBD1 aligns across 7 bases. Trimming removed 5 bases from V and 3 bases from J; junction bases left unmatched: 7. CDR3 size: 14 residues. Germline V gene data show CDR1 as SEHNR and CDR2 as FQNEAQ (reference sequence).

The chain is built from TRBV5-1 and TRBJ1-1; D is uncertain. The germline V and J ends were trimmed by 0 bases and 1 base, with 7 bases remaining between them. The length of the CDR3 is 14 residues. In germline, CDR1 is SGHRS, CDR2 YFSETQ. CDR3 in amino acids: CASSLEAGNTEAFF. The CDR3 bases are TGCGCCAGCAGCTTGGAGGCAGGGAACACTGAAGCTTTCTTT. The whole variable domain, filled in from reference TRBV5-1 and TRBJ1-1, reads KAGVTQTPRYLIKTRGQQVTLSCSPISGHRSVSWYQQTPGQGLQFLFEYFSETQRNKGNFPGRFSGRQFSNSRSEMNVSTLELGDSALYLCASSLEAGNTEAFFGQGTRLTVV.

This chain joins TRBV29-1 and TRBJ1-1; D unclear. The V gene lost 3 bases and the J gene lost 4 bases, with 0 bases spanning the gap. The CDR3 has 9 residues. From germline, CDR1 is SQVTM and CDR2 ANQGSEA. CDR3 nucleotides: TGCAGCGTTGACACTGAAGCTTTCTTT. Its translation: CSVDTEAFF.

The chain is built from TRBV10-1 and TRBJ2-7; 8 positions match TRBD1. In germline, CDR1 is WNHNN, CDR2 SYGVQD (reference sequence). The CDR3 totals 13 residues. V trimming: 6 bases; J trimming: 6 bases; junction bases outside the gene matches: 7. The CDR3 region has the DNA TGCGCCAGCAGCCCCTATACAGGGGGCGAGCAGTACTTC. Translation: CASSPYTGGEQYF.

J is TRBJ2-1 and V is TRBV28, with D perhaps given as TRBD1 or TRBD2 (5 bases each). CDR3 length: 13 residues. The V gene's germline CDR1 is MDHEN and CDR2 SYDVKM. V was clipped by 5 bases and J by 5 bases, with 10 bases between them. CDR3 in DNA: TGTGCCAGCAGTGTCGGGACCCACAATGAGCAGTTCTTC. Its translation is CASSVGTHNEQFF.

The CDR3, as DNA: TGCAGCGTTACCCAGTGGGGAGTTTCTGGAAACACCATATATTTT. This gives the protein CSVTQWGVSGNTIYF. This chain links TRBV29-1 with TRBJ1-3; D ambiguous. Germline CDR1 is SQVTM and CDR2 is ANQGSEA. V was cut by 5 bases and J by 1 base, with 15 bases left in between. The CDR3 is made up of 15 amino acids.

CDR3 in amino acids: CASYEQYF. In DNA, the CDR3 is TGTGCCAGCTACGAGCAGTACTTC. The V gene is TRBV27, the J gene TRBJ2-7; no definite D call. The CDR3 is 8 amino acids. The germline gives CDR1 MNHEY, CDR2 SMNVEV (reference sequence). V lost 8 bases to trimming and J lost 4 bases, with 0 bases between them.